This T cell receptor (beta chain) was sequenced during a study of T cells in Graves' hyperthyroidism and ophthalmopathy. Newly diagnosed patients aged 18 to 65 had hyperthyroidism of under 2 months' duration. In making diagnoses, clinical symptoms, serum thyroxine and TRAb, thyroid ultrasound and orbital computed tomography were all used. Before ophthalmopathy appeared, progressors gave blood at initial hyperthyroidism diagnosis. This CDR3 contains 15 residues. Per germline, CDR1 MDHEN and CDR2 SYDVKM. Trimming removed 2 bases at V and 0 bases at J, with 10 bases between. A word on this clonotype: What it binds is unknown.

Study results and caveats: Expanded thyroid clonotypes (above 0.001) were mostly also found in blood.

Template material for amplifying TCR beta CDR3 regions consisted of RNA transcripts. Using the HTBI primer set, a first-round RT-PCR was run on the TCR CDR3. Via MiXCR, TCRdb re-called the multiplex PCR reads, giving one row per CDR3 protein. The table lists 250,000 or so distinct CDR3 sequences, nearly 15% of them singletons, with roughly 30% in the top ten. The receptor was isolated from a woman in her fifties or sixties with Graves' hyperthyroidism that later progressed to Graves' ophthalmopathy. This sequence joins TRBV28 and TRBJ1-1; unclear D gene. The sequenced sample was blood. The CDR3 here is CASSLIPALNTEAFF. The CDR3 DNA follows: TGTGCCAGCAGTTTAATTCCAGCCTTGAACACTGAAGCTTTCTTT.